Sequencing of this T cell receptor beta chain was carried out in a study of blood T cell repertoires in COVID-19. About the research overall: Sites across the United States, Italy and Spain contributed samples from acute and convalescent COVID-19. Sample material is recorded as cDNA or gDNA derived from T cells, B-cell-depleted T cells, or PBMCs.

Enrollment of patients from Seattle took place during active infection, with longitudinal follow-up. The protocol was immunoSEQ multiplex PCR, while the TCRdb copy is restricted to in-frame clones and leaves out a portion. The table includes around 370,000 clones, 88% detected once. V dropped 1 base and J dropped 2 bases, with 12 bases sitting between them. Germline V CDR1 and CDR2: SGHVS, FNYEAQ. The CDR3 is 16 residues long. The gene calls are TRBV7-6 and TRBJ1-3; D remains ambiguous. The sequence was obtained from a woman in her sixties or seventies with COVID-19, enrolled during active disease. Material for sequencing was peripheral blood. The DNA of the CDR3 is TGTGCCAGCAGCTTAGTAAGCCCGGGTCCTGGAAACACCATATATTTT. Its protein is CASSLVSPGPGNTIYF. Filled out from reference TRBV7-6 and TRBJ1-3, the complete variable domain reads GAGVSQSPRYKVTKRGQDVALRCDPISGHVSLYWYRQALGQGPEFLTYFNYEAQQDKSGLPNDRFSAERPEGSISTLTIQRTEQRDSAMYRCASSLVSPGPGNTIYFGEGSWLTVV.